These 22 T cell receptor beta chains were all obtained from the same sample, sequenced in a study of human T cells and chemical hapten exposure. Indicated time point: patch test 1, 2 weeks after DPC sensitization. Described treatment: therapeutic diphenylcyclopropenone sensitization with weekly scalp DPC. MiXCR was run by TCRdb on the RACE reads, yielding one entry per CDR3 protein. The profile shows about 340,000 distinct CDR3 sequences, around 7% of them singletons. The source was whole blood, collected in connection with sensitization to the hapten diphenylcyclopropenone (DPC). The origin of the receptors is a woman aged 18-29 years with alopecia areata. Some clones in this sample may be carry-over from other donors' samples.

The rearrangement links TRBV4-1 to TRBJ2-7, with D uncertain. The germline V and J ends were trimmed by 2 bases and 2 bases, with 16 bases remaining between them. The germline V gene has CDR1 MGHRA and CDR2 YSYEKL. There are 16 residues in the CDR3. The CDR3 sequence: CASSQPSTRLTYEQYF. The CDR3 region has the DNA TGCGCCAGCAGCCAACCCAGTACAAGGCTGACCTACGAGCAGTACTTC.

This clonotype was picked up many times. The CDR3 DNA sequence: TGTGCCAGCAGCTTGCCTCCATACATAAGTGTGAAAAAAAACCCAAAGTACTTC. It encodes CASSLPPYISVKKNPKYF. The chain carries TRBV5-5 and TRBJ2-7; D ambiguous. Germline V lookup: CDR1 SGHKS, CDR2 YYEKEE (reference sequence). The CDR3 covers 18 residues. Trimming stripped 1 base from V and 11 bases from J, with 31 bases between.

This sequence joins TRBV20-1 and TRBJ2-3, with 11 bases identical to TRBD2. V shed 5 bases and J 5 bases; nucleotides not matched to a gene: 6. Germline V CDR1 and CDR2: DFQATT, SNEGSKA (reference sequence). The CDR3 has 14 amino acids. This CDR3 is CSAYLAGGIDTQYF. For the CDR3, the DNA is TGCAGTGCTTACTTAGCGGGGGGGATAGATACGCAGTATTTT.

This clonotype was observed a handful of times. V gene TRBV6-2 or TRBV6-3 combines with J gene TRBJ2-1; 7 bases map to TRBD2. Germline loops: CDR1 MNHEY, CDR2 SVGEGT. The CDR3 sequence is 12 residues long. The ends lost 2 bases at V and 9 bases at J; junction bases unmatched: 1. The CDR3 DNA sequence: TGTGCCAGCAGTTACCCTAGCGGTGAGCAGTTCTTC. Protein product: CASSYPSGEQFF.

This clonotype was seen ten or more times. The chain links TRBV12-3 or TRBV12-4 to TRBJ2-7, with TRBD1 matching over 9 bases. The CDR3 contains 14 residues. V gave up 6 bases and J gave up 4 bases; unmatched junction bases: 7. The CDR3 bases are TGTGCCAGCAGCCTCGAACAGGGGGCGTACGAGCAGTACTTC. It yields the protein CASSLEQGAYEQYF.

This rearrangement joins TRBV7-2 to TRBJ1-1; no clear D. The CDR3 loop spans 13 amino acids. Germline loops: CDR1 SGHTA, CDR2 FQGNSA. Deletions cut 5 bases from V and 7 bases from J, with 14 bases between. The CDR3 region is CASSNHAANEAFF. CDR3 DNA sequence: TGTGCCAGCAGCAACCACGCGGCAAATGAAGCTTTCTTT.

This clonotype was found once. The rearrangement joins TRBV12-2 to TRBJ2-3; the table's D call, TRBD2, was not checked against the DNA. TRBV12-2 is a pseudogene locus. The CDR3 has 19 residues. CDR3 protein: CASRLATRSSPEGTDTQYF. The DNA for the CDR3 is TGTGCAAGTCGCTTAGCGACTAGATCTTCCCCAGAAGGCACAGATACGCAGTATTTT.

This clonotype has a handful of counts. The chain carries TRBV5-6 and TRBJ2-5; perhaps TRBD2 as D (6 bases). CDR3 length: 16 residues. With 0 bases removed from V and 3 bases from J, the gap between germline ends came to 15 bases. Germline V gives CDR1 SGHDT, CDR2 YYEEEE. The CDR3 DNA reads TGTGCCAGCAGCTTGGCGTGGCAGGCGGGGAAAGAGACCCAGTACTTC. Protein: CASSLAWQAGKETQYF.

The V gene is TRBV27, the J gene TRBJ2-7, with TRBD2 matching 9 bases. This CDR3 region has 15 residues. V dropped 6 bases and J dropped 0; count of bases not matched to a gene: 6. The germline gives CDR1 MNHEY, CDR2 SMNVEV (reference sequence). CDR3 sequence (DNA): TGTGCCAGCAGACGTAGCGGGGGCAGCTCCTACGAGCAGTACTTC. This codes for CASRRSGGSSYEQYF.

This clonotype was found a few times. CDR3 region: CASSWNEGNTIYF. In DNA, the CDR3 is TGTGCCAGCAGCTGGAATGAGGGAAACACCATATATTTT. The chain recombines TRBV5-6 with TRBJ1-3; D gene ambiguous. The CDR3 length is 13 residues. CDR1 SGHDT and CDR2 YYEEEE come from the germline V gene. Between the trimmed V and J ends, which lost 3 bases and 4 bases, there was a span of 8 bases.

This clonotype was picked up many times. V gene TRBV24-1 combines with J gene TRBJ2-1; 7 bases agree with TRBD1. Trimming removed 2 bases from V and 8 bases from J; junction bases left unmatched: 2. The CDR3 length is 13 residues. Germline CDR1 is KGHDR and CDR2 is SFDVKD. CDR3 nucleotide sequence: TGTGCCACCAGTGATTCAGGGGGTTATGAGCAGTTCTTC. The encoded protein is CATSDSGGYEQFF.

This clonotype came up many times. This rearrangement joins TRBV2 to TRBJ1-1; D is ambiguous. The V end lost 8 bases, the J end lost 0 bases, and 13 bases lay between the germline ends. Germline V gives CDR1 SNHLY, CDR2 FYNNEI. The CDR3 totals 14 residues. CDR3 protein: CASRTWAMNTEAFF. DNA of the CDR3: TGTGCCAGCCGCACGTGGGCAATGAACACTGAAGCTTTCTTT. Full variable domain (remainder filled in from reference TRBV2 and TRBJ1-1): EPEVTQTPSHQVTQMGQEVILRCVPISNHLYFYWYRQILGQKVEFLVSFYNNEISEKSEIFDDQFSVERPDGSNFTLKIRSTKLEDSAMYFCASRTWAMNTEAFFGQGTRLTVV.

This clonotype was counted ten times or more. The V call is TRBV5-1, the J call TRBJ2-3; D ambiguous. Germline V gene sequence: CDR1 SGHRS, CDR2 YFSETQ. V lost 0 bases and J 5 bases, leaving 13 bases between the germline ends. The CDR3 has 15 amino acids. Written as DNA, the CDR3 is TGCGCCAGCAGCTTGGCGTTCTTGGGGATAGATACGCAGTATTTT. Translation gives CASSLAFLGIDTQYF.

This clonotype has a handful of counts. This chain joins TRBV4-1 and TRBJ1-6; the D is unclear. The CDR3 consists of 16 residues. Trimming took 1 base from V and 6 from J, leaving 13 bases between them. Germline assignment: CDR1 MGHRA and CDR2 YSYEKL. In DNA, the CDR3 is TGCGCCAGCAGCCAAGGAACGGCAGATCTTAATTCACCCCTCCACTTT. Translating gives CASSQGTADLNSPLHF.

This clonotype has a count of ten or more. V gene TRBV27 combines with J gene TRBJ2-3; 10 nucleotides match TRBD2. CDR1 and CDR2 from the germline V gene are MNHEY and SMNVEV (reference sequence). V dropped 8 bases and J dropped 6; count of bases not matched to a gene: 23. The CDR3 sequence is 19 residues long. CDR3 sequence: CASPPCCPGPAGGPDTQYF. The CDR3 coding sequence is TGTGCCAGCCCCCCCTGCTGCCCTGGACCAGCGGGGGGGCCTGATACGCAGTATTTT.

On this clonotype: This may stem from a read error, because a much larger clone lies one nucleotide away. The chain couples TRBV5-6 to TRBJ2-2, with 15 bases aligning to TRBD2. CDR1 is SGHDT, CDR2 YYEEEE, per germline. The CDR3 runs 17 residues. CDR3 sequence: CASSLGLAGGGTGELLF. In DNA form, the CDR3 reads TGTGCCAGCAGTTTGGGACTAGCGGGGGGAGGCACCGGGGAGCTGCTTTTT.

This clonotype showed up just a few times. The rearrangement links TRBV6-4 to TRBJ1-2; D is ambiguous. Trimming stripped 3 bases from V and 6 bases from J, with 11 bases between. In germline, CDR1 is MRHNA, CDR2 SNTAGT. This CDR3 spans 13 amino acids. The CDR3 here is CASSETDGDGYTF. DNA of the CDR3: TGTGCCAGCAGTGAAACCGACGGAGATGGCTACACCTTC.

This clonotype was seen many times. This chain connects TRBV9 to TRBJ2-7; 8 bases are shared with TRBD1. CDR3 size: 14 residues. Germline CDR1 is SGDLS and CDR2 is YYNGEE. The trim removed 4 bases at V and 3 bases at J, leaving 6 bases unmatched. CDR3 sequence: CASSLAGQGYEQYF. The CDR3 nucleotides are TGTGCCAGCAGCCTGGCCGGACAGGGCTACGAGCAGTACTTC.

This clonotype was detected many times. DNA for the CDR3: TGCGCCAGCAGCTTGGCCGGGGAGACCCAGTACTTC. Its protein product is CASSLAGETQYF. The chain recombines TRBV5-1 with TRBJ2-5; D remains ambiguous. The CDR3 is made up of 12 amino acids. V lost 0 bases and J 5 bases, leaving 5 bases between the germline ends. Germline V CDR1 and CDR2: SGHRS, YFSETQ.

This clonotype was picked up many times. The rearrangement uses TRBV12-3 or TRBV12-4 and TRBJ2-1, with TRBD1 identical over 12 bases. V lost 6 bases to trimming and J lost 10 bases; unmatched junction nucleotides: 10. There are 15 residues in the CDR3. The CDR3 DNA reads as TGTGCCAGCAGCCCACCGGGACAGGGGGCGCGGGAGCAGTTCTTC. Its translation is CASSPPGQGAREQFF.

The gene calls are TRBV7-2 and TRBJ2-3, with TRBD2 matching over 10 bases. The germline V gene has CDR1 SGHTA and CDR2 FQGNSA. The CDR3 contains 19 residues. Trimming cost V 1 base and J 5 bases; bases outside gene matches: 15. CDR3 sequence: CASSLVSSGGRSSLDTQYF. As DNA, the CDR3 is TGTGCCAGCAGCTTAGTCTCTAGCGGGGGTAGATCGTCATTAGATACGCAGTATTTT.

This clonotype was detected a few times. The chain is built from TRBV6-5 and TRBJ1-5; D possibly corresponds to TRBD1 (5 bases). Germline V lookup: CDR1 MNHEY, CDR2 SVGAGI. This CDR3 is 14 amino acids long. Trimming cost V 5 bases and J 3 bases, with 11 bases left between them. The CDR3 DNA is TGTGCCAGCAGTCCTGGGGGGGACAATCAGCCCCAGCATTTT. Its translation is CASSPGGDNQPQHF.